This T cell receptor (beta chain) is drawn from a study of T cell responses to AZD1222 COVID-19 vaccine. With 5 bases removed from V and 7 bases from J, the gap between germline ends came to 18 bases. Germline assignment: CDR1 MNHNY and CDR2 SVGAGI (reference sequence). The CDR3 spans 16 residues. Study-level findings and limits: Seropositivity was recorded at baseline in only a handful of AZD1222 recipients.

Profiling relied on immunoSEQ multiplex PCR, and the TCRdb table lists in-frame clones only, not all of them. The profile covers 90,000 to 120,000 clones, with 87% appearing a single time and around 4.7% taken by the ten largest. A word on this clone: Its antigen is not known.

The chain recombines TRBV6-6 with TRBJ1-6, with D uncertain. The sample consisted of peripheral blood, taken 28 days after the second AZD1222 dose. The TCR comes from an adult who received the AZD1222 COVID-19 vaccine. CDR3 nucleotide sequence: TGTGCCAGCAGTCCCCTCTCAGGTCCGCGGAATTCACCCCTCCACTTT. This encodes CASSPLSGPRNSPLHF.